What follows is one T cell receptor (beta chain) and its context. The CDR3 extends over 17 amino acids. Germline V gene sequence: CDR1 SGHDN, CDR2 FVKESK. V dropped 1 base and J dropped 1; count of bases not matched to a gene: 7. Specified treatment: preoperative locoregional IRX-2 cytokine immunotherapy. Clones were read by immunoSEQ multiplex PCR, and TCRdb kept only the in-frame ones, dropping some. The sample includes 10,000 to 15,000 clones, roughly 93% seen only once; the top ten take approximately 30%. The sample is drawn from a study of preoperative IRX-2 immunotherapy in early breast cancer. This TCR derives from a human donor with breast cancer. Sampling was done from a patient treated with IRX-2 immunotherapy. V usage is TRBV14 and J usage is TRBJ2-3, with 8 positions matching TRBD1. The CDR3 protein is CASSQAHRGTRTDTQYF. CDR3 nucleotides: TGTGCCAGCAGCCAAGCCCACAGGGGGACACGCACAGATACGCAGTATTTT.